The clone carrying this T cell receptor beta chain was counted many times. The data belong to a study of T cells in Graves' hyperthyroidism and ophthalmopathy. RNA transcripts served as the template for amplifying TCR beta CDR3 regions. Primed by the HTBI set, a first-round RT-PCR was run on the TCR CDR3. Each CDR3 protein is one row after TCRdb ran MiXCR on the multiplex PCR reads. Among 550,000 to 700,000 distinct CDR3 sequences listed, around 45% were seen once. The V and J ends lost 2 bases and 4 bases, in that order; junction bases with no gene match: 3. There are 15 residues in the CDR3. CDR1 and CDR2 from the germline V gene are SGHTA and FQGNSA.

Sequencing was performed on peripheral blood or thyroid tissue (not recorded which). This clonotype was sampled from an adult woman with Graves' disease, either hyperthyroidism or ophthalmopathy (not recorded which). The gene calls are TRBV7-2 and TRBJ1-1, with 11 bases fitting TRBD1. This chain's CDR3 is CASSLLGQGVTEAFF. CDR3 bases: TGTGCCAGCAGCTTACTGGGACAGGGGGTCACTGAAGCTTTCTTT.